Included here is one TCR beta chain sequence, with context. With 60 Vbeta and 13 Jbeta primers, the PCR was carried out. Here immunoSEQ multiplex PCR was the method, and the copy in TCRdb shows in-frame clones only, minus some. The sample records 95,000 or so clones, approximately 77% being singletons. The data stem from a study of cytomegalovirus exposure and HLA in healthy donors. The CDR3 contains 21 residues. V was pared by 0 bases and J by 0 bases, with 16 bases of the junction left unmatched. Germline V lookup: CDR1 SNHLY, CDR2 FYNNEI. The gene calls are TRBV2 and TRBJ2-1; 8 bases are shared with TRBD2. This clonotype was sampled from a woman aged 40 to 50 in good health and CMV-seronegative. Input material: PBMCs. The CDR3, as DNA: TGTGCCAGCAGTGAAGCGCGGAGGACGGGGCGGGGGGCGAGCTCCTACAATGAGCAGTTCTTC. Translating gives CASSEARRTGRGASSYNEQFF.